A single sample is the source of the 20 T cell receptor beta chains below, sequenced in a study of graft-versus-host responses after intestinal transplantation. TCRdb keeps only in-frame clones here, not all; method: immunoSEQ multiplex PCR. The profile shows approximately 12,000 clones, over 70% of them singletons. The input for sequencing was PBMCs, taken 120 to 130 days after transplant. These receptors all stem from a human patient who received an intestinal transplant, so some T cells may come from the graft donor.

The chain uses TRBV5-1 and TRBJ2-2, with TRBD1 matching 7 bases. This CDR3 contains 15 residues. Looked up from germline, CDR1 is SGHRS and CDR2 is YFSETQ. Trimming took 4 bases from V and 1 from J; bases not matched to a gene: 4. The DNA for the CDR3 is TGCGCCAGCAGCCCCGGACAGGTGAACACCGGGGAGCTGTTTTTT. As protein: CASSPGQVNTGELFF.

The V call is TRBV19, the J call TRBJ2-7; maybe TRBD2 (5 bases). This CDR3 spans 14 amino acids. V lost 1 base to trimming and J lost 0 bases, with 7 bases between them. Per the germline V gene, CDR1 is LNHDA and CDR2 is SQIVND (reference sequence). The CDR3 region is CASSIVGSSYEQYF. CDR3 DNA sequence: TGTGCCAGTAGTATAGTTGGGAGCTCCTACGAGCAGTACTTC.

This clone was observed a handful of times. The genes are TRBV9 and TRBJ2-3; 14 bases match TRBD2. The CDR3 sequence is 15 residues long. The J segment lost 4 bases and the V segment lost 3 bases, leaving 1 base of the junction unmatched. CDR1 is SGDLS and CDR2 is YYNGEE in the germline V gene. CDR3 nucleotide sequence: TGTGCCAGCAGCGAGACTAGCGGGAGGGCAGATACGCAGTATTTT. It is translated as CASSETSGRADTQYF.

V usage is TRBV7-8 and J usage is TRBJ1-5; D is possibly TRBD1 (6 bases). Germline assignment: CDR1 SGHVS and CDR2 FQNEAQ. The CDR3 has 16 amino acids. V was trimmed by 4 bases and J by 5 bases, leaving 18 bases between them. The CDR3 sequence: CASSSPRGRGDQPQHF. As DNA, the CDR3 is TGTGCCAGCAGCTCTCCCCGGGGCAGGGGTGATCAGCCCCAGCATTTT.

This clone has more than one count but fewer than ten. This rearrangement joins TRBV6-1 to TRBJ1-5, with D possibly matching TRBD1 (5 bases). The germline V and J ends were trimmed by 10 bases and 0 bases, with 13 bases remaining between them. The CDR3 has 14 residues. The germline gives CDR1 MNHNS, CDR2 SASEGT. The CDR3 DNA sequence: TGTGCCACAAGGGGACGGAATAGCAATCAGCCCCAGCATTTT. Translated: CATRGRNSNQPQHF.

The chain recombines TRBV6-4 with TRBJ2-3, with D maybe TRBD2 (6 bases). The germline V gene has CDR1 MRHNA and CDR2 SNTAGT. Trimming removed 0 bases from V and 6 bases from J, with 13 bases in between. There are 15 residues in the CDR3. DNA of the CDR3: TGTGCCAGCAGTGACTCGGCGGGAACCCAGGATACGCAGTATTTT. Amino acids: CASSDSAGTQDTQYF.

The chain joins TRBV4-2 to TRBJ2-2; 9 nucleotides agree with TRBD2. The ends lost 1 base at V and 3 bases at J; junction bases unmatched: 0. This CDR3 comprises 15 residues. CDR1 is LGHNA and CDR2 is YNFKEQ in the germline V gene. This CDR3 is CASSQGTSDTGELFF. CDR3 DNA: TGTGCCAGCAGCCAAGGGACTAGCGACACCGGGGAGCTGTTTTTT.

This sequence joins TRBV5-1 and TRBJ1-2; tentative D call: TRBD1 (6 bases). The germline V and J ends were trimmed by 4 bases and 4 bases, with 20 bases remaining between them. The CDR3 length is 16 residues. CDR1 SGHRS and CDR2 YFSETQ come from the germline V gene. This CDR3 is CASSPPEGGGSYGYTF. CDR3 coding DNA: TGCGCCAGCAGCCCCCCGGAGGGGGGCGGTAGCTATGGCTACACCTTC. The full variable domain, with the rest looked up from reference TRBV5-1 and TRBJ1-2, is KAGVTQTPRYLIKTRGQQVTLSCSPISGHRSVSWYQQTPGQGLQFLFEYFSETQRNKGNFPGRFSGRQFSNSRSEMNVSTLELGDSALYLCASSPPEGGGSYGYTFGSGTRLTVV.

J is TRBJ2-3 and V is TRBV4-1; 10 nucleotides agree with TRBD1. CDR3 length: 13 residues. Trimming cost V 8 bases and J 2 bases; bases outside gene matches: 1. Germline V gene data show CDR1 as MGHRA and CDR2 as YSYEKL. The CDR3 reads CASDRGPTDTQYF. The CDR3 DNA sequence: TGCGCCAGCGACAGGGGGCCCACAGATACGCAGTATTTT.

The chain carries TRBV29-1 and TRBJ1-1; D gene ambiguous. Germline V gives CDR1 SQVTM, CDR2 ANQGSEA. This CDR3 is 11 amino acids long. V was shortened by 3 bases and J by 2 bases, with 4 bases between the two germline ends. The CDR3, as DNA: TGCAGCGTTGACGGTAACACTGAAGCTTTCTTT. It specifies CSVDGNTEAFF.

V usage is TRBV7-6 and J usage is TRBJ2-1; D is undetermined. This CDR3 contains 12 residues. V lost 4 bases and J lost 8, with 9 bases in between. Looked up from germline, CDR1 is SGHVS and CDR2 is FNYEAQ. The CDR3 nucleotides read TGTGCCAGCAGCTCCCTCGAGGATGAGCAGTTCTTC. Translated: CASSSLEDEQFF.

V gene TRBV18 combines with J gene TRBJ1-1; D remains ambiguous. The CDR3 has 13 amino acids. Between the trimmed V and J ends, which lost 6 bases and 1 base, there was a span of 9 bases. The germline gives CDR1 KGHSH, CDR2 LQKENI. CDR3 DNA sequence: TGTGCCAGCTCGTCCGGGGAGAACACTGAAGCTTTCTTT. Its translation is CASSSGENTEAFF.

V gene TRBV19 combines with J gene TRBJ2-7, with 8 bases identical to TRBD1. The CDR3 consists of 14 residues. The V gene end was trimmed by 5 bases and the J gene end by 3 bases; junction bases not matched to a gene: 6. The germline CDR1 and CDR2 sequences are LNHDA and SQIVND (reference sequence). Written as DNA, the CDR3 is TGTGCCAGTAGTTCAGGGACAGGTGTCTACGAGCAGTACTTC. Protein product: CASSSGTGVYEQYF.

J is TRBJ2-5 and V is TRBV2, with 9 bases that match TRBD1. In germline, CDR1 is SNHLY, CDR2 FYNNEI. V lost 6 bases to trimming and J lost 4 bases; unmatched junction nucleotides: 0. The CDR3 length is 12 residues. CDR3 nucleotides: TGTGCCAGCAGGGACAGGGGAGAGACCCAGTACTTC. Translating it yields CASRDRGETQYF.

The V and J genes are TRBV5-6 and TRBJ2-3; tentative D call: TRBD1 (6 bases). Trimming pared 3 bases from V and 3 bases from J, leaving 14 bases between. The V gene's germline CDR1 is SGHDT and CDR2 YYEEEE. CDR3 length: 15 amino acids. Here the CDR3 DNA reads TGTGCCAGCAGCTGGATGGGGGCTGGGACAGATACGCAGTATTTT. Its protein product is CASSWMGAGTDTQYF.

Details on this clone: As the CDR3 is not closed by the conserved phenylalanine or tryptophan, this likely results from a read error. The chain is built from TRBV27 and TRBJ1-1; perhaps TRBD1 as D (6 bases). Deletions cut 5 bases from V and 1 base from J, with 8 bases between. This CDR3 spans 13 amino acids. Germline loops: CDR1 MNHEY, CDR2 SMNVEV (reference sequence). The CDR3 region is CASSLTGNTEAFL. The DNA for the CDR3 is TGTGCCAGCAGTCTGACAGGGAACACTGAAGCTTTCCTT.

This clone was counted between two and nine times. The CDR3 reads CASSASQASSYEQYF. The CDR3 nucleotides are TGTGCCAGCAGTGCTTCACAGGCCAGCTCCTACGAGCAGTACTTC. The rearrangement joins TRBV6-4 to TRBJ2-7; D perhaps matches TRBD1 (5 bases). Germline V lookup: CDR1 MRHNA, CDR2 SNTAGT. The CDR3 loop spans 15 amino acids. Deletions cut 4 bases from V and 0 bases from J, with 13 bases between.

The chain uses TRBV7-3 and TRBJ2-1, with 10 bases fitting TRBD2. Germline-derived CDR1 and CDR2 are SGHTA and FQGTGA. The ends lost 6 bases at V and 0 bases at J; junction bases unmatched: 2. The CDR3 length is 15 residues. CDR3 DNA: TGTGCCAGCAGTCCTAGCGGGAGCTCCTACAATGAGCAGTTCTTC. Translated: CASSPSGSSYNEQFF.

This clone turned up a few times. J is TRBJ2-1 and V is TRBV7-3; TRBD2 matches 13 bases. There are 15 residues in the CDR3. In germline, CDR1 is SGHTA, CDR2 FQGTGA. The junction had 3 bases not matched to a gene; V was cut back by 3 bases and J by 7 bases. The CDR3: CASSLGTSGINEQFF. The CDR3 region has the DNA TGTGCCAGCAGCTTGGGGACTAGCGGGATAAATGAGCAGTTCTTC.

With regard to this clone: Other DNA sequences from this sample encode an identical CDR3 as well. The chain couples TRBV19 to TRBJ2-2, with a tentative D call TRBD2 (6 bases). Germline lookup yields CDR1 LNHDA and CDR2 SQIVND (reference sequence). This CDR3 is built from 13 residues. V lost 1 base to trimming and J lost 6 bases, with 6 bases between them. The DNA of the CDR3 is TGTGCCAGTAGTATAGGGGGGGCCGGGGAGCTGTTTTTT. It encodes CASSIGGAGELFF.